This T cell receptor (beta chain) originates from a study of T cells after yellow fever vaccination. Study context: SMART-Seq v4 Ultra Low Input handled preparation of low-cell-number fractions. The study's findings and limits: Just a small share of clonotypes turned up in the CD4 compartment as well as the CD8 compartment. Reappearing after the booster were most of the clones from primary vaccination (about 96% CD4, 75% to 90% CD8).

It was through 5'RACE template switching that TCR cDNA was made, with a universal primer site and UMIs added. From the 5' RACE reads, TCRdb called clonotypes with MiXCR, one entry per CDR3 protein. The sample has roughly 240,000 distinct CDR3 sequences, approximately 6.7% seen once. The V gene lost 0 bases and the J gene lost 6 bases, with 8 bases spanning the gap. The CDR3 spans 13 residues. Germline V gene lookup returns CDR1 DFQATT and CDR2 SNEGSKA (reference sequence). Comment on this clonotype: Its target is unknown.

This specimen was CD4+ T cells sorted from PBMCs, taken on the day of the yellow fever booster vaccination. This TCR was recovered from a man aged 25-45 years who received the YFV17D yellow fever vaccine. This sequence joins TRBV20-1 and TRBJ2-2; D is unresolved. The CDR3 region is CSARDPGAGELFF. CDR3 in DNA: TGCAGTGCTAGAGATCCGGGTGCCGGGGAGCTGTTTTTT.